Given below is one T cell receptor beta chain in context. Authors' methods: Reference gene primer amplification in the assay estimated nucleated cell counts. TCRdb's table, derived via immunoSEQ multiplex PCR, lists solely in-frame clones and lacks some. V, J and clone size derive from that table, while D and trimming were established from the DNA sequence. Here the sample spans 200,000 to 250,000 clones, 85% to 90% being singletons. This sample is drawn from a study of blood T cell repertoires in COVID-19. Study-level information: The origin of the acute and convalescent COVID-19 samples was the United States, Italy and Spain. Sample material is recorded as cDNA or gDNA derived from T cells, B-cell-depleted T cells, or PBMCs.

CDR3 length equals 14 residues. Germline V CDR1 and CDR2: SEHNR, FQNEAQ (reference sequence). V was clipped by 4 bases and J by 1 base, with 10 bases between them. Patients at the Seattle site were enrolled during active infection and followed longitudinally. Source material: peripheral blood. The rearrangement joins TRBV7-9 to TRBJ1-2; D may be TRBD1 (6 bases). The sequence was collected from a woman between 45 and 65 years old with COVID-19, enrolled during active disease. The CDR3 DNA sequence: TGTGCCAGCAGCTCGACCAGGGGTAACTATGGCTACACCTTC. It codes for CASSSTRGNYGYTF.